This paragraph covers one T cell receptor (beta chain) sequence. The specificity of this receptor is unknown. Per-nucleotide qualities are absent, and no much larger clonotype sits a single base away. This sample was taken from a study of shared T cell receptors in the human thymus (dated by TCRdb to about 2021). As for the study more broadly: The study examined how self-reactive, shared T-cell receptor alpha chains are generated in the human thymus.

The library was made by the immunoSEQ multiplex PCR assay. Sourced from immuneACCESS, this table was stored by TCRdb with only in-frame sequences that have V and J called. A share of the clones is absent; for the studies checked, an unresolved V gene accounts for under half, and the remainder has no known explanation. The sample table holds about 710,000 clones, of which more than 70% were seen once. Roughly 0.0094% of the sample rests with the top ten. These records were also assigned to another study, of human thymus T cells. As that second paper reports: In Finland, the donors were immunologically healthy infants who were having open corrective cardiac surgery for congenital heart defects. Thymus tissue was collected as surgical resects that were removed during corrective cardiac surgery. Biased V and J gene segment usage appeared to be present in both thymic and peripheral blood repertoires. Highly overlapping thymic TCR repertoires among unrelated individuals were reported in the related research. The study used under 10 infant thymus samples plus four related peripheral blood samples to characterize TCR alpha and beta repertoires. Donor ages ranging from about 6 to 250 days were recorded, and a handful of male and a couple of female infants were included in the cohort. After being mechanically released from the tissue, thymocytes were kept at -70 degrees C in pellets of roughly 9.5-31 million cells. A QIAsymphony instrument was used to extract genomic DNA from the frozen cell pellets. The immunoSEQ multiplex PCR assay was used to amplify the TCRB and TCRAD loci from a standardized quantity of quality-controlled genomic DNA. The V(D)J region was spanned by amplicons of a length sufficient to cover the CDR3 and to identify V and J genes. The amplicons were sequenced on an Illumina platform via the commercial immunoSEQ service. Primer bias and sequencing errors were corrected as previously described, and TCRAD and TCRB definitions were based on the IMGT database. immunoSEQ Analyzer 3.0 and VDJTools were used for repertoire analysis, which covered basic statistics, V/J segment usage, diversity estimates, rarefaction and pairwise overlap. To estimate diversity, the Chao1, ChaoE, Efron-Thisted, Shannon and inverse Simpson indices were applied, and diversity was also estimated on datasets down-sampled to the smallest sample. For repertoire overlap, CDR3 nucleotide sequence, V gene and J gene had to match strictly, and clustering was done by Jaccard-based multidimensional scaling. On average, thymus samples gave 750,000 to 1,000,000 unique TCRB clonotypes, whereas blood samples gave approximately 84,000.

The TCR was taken from a boy younger than two with a congenital heart defect. Donor details come from another sample of the same person, matched by shared clones. The sample was thymocytes.

The bases are TGTGCCTGGAGTGTACGAGACAGCTCCGGAAAGCAGTACTTC. It translates as CAWSVRDSSGKQYF. The chain was built from TRBV30 and TRBJ2-7; D gene: possibly TRBD1, on 5 matching bases. The germline ends are 17 bases apart after V is trimmed by 0 bases and J by 8 bases. The germline V gene (reference sequence) gives CDR1 as GTSNPN and CDR2 as SVGIG. The CDR3 holds 14 amino acids from the cysteine to the phenylalanine. The sequence is cut down to CDR3 DNA, 42 bases in frame from base 1.